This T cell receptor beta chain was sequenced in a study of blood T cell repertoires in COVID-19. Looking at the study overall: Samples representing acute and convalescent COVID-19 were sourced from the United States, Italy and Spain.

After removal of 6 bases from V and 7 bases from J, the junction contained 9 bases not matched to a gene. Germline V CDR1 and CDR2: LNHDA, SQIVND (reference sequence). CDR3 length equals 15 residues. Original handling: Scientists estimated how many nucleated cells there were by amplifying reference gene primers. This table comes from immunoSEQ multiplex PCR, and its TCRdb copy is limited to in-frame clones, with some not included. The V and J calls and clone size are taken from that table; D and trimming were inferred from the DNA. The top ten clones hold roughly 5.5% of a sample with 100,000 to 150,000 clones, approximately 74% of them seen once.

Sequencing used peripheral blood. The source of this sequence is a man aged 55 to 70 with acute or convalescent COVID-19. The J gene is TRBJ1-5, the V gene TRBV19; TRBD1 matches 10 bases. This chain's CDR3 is CASRAPDRGLQPQHF. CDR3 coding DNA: TGTGCCAGTAGGGCCCCGGACAGGGGGTTGCAGCCCCAGCATTTT.